A selection of T cell receptor beta chains follows, all from one sample in a study of patients and donors after allogeneic stem cell transplantation. Each CDR3 protein gets one entry after TCRdb re-called the RT-PCR reads with MiXCR. This repertoire shows some 87,000 distinct CDR3 sequences, around 49% found once; its top ten account for 60% to 75%. Sample: blood, either unsorted or a sorted T cell fraction (not recorded which). These receptors originate from a human donor who was either an allogeneic HSCT recipient or a stem cell or donor lymphocyte infusion donor (not recorded which). It is not recorded whose cells these are; they may come from a transplant donor. Both conserved end residues are part of each CDR3. The order of the fields is D gene, V gene, clone size, J gene, CDR3 protein, CDR3 DNA. The D gene is left open where the match is weak. Clone size is not always given. Where it is, it says once, few, many or a class for expanded clones.

d_call: .
v_call: TRBV6-5
clone_size: .
j_call: TRBJ2-6
cdr3_aa: CASLADSGANVLTF
cdr3_nt: TGTGCCAGCCTCGCGGATTCTGGGGCCAACGTCCTGACTTTC

d_call: .
v_call: TRBV7-2
clone_size: .
j_call: TRBJ1-5
cdr3_aa: CASSLKWHQPQHF
cdr3_nt: TGTGCCAGCAGCTTAAAGTGGCATCAGCCCCAGCATTTT

d_call: .
v_call: TRBV14
clone_size: once
j_call: TRBJ2-4
cdr3_aa: CASSRGTKNIQYF
cdr3_nt: TGTGCCAGCAGCCGTGGGACGAAAAACATTCAGTACTTC

d_call: .
v_call: TRBV28
clone_size: few
j_call: TRBJ1-1
cdr3_aa: CASSLPTGHGLNTEAFF
cdr3_nt: TGTGCCAGCAGTCTACCTACGGGACACGGGTTGAACACTGAAGCTTTCTTT

d_call: TRBD1
v_call: TRBV11-2
clone_size: .
j_call: TRBJ2-5
cdr3_aa: CASSLGGRQGQETQYF
cdr3_nt: TGTGCCAGCAGCTTAGGAGGCCGACAGGGCCAAGAGACCCAGTACTTC

d_call: .
v_call: TRBV29-1
clone_size: .
j_call: TRBJ1-4
cdr3_aa: CSVGDLPKLFF
cdr3_nt: TGCAGCGTGGGGGACCTCCCTAAACTGTTTTTT

d_call: .
v_call: TRBV5-6
clone_size: many
j_call: TRBJ2-3
cdr3_aa: CASSLVGRADTQYF
cdr3_nt: TGTGCCAGCAGCTTGGTCGGGAGAGCAGATACGCAGTATTTT

d_call: TRBD2
v_call: TRBV27
clone_size: .
j_call: TRBJ2-5
cdr3_aa: CASSLWPAGDQETQYF
cdr3_nt: TGTGCCAGCAGTTTATGGCCAGCGGGAGACCAAGAGACCCAGTACTTC

d_call: .
v_call: TRBV30
clone_size: .
j_call: TRBJ1-6
cdr3_aa: CAWSGERGSSPLHF
cdr3_nt: TGTGCCTGGAGTGGTGAAAGGGGATCCTCACCCCTCCACTTT

d_call: .
v_call: TRBV4-2
clone_size: few
j_call: TRBJ1-2
cdr3_aa: CASSQRPSGGYTF
cdr3_nt: TGTGCCAGCAGCCAAAGGCCTAGCGGGGGCTACACCTTC

d_call: .
v_call: TRBV7-2
clone_size: .
j_call: TRBJ1-2
cdr3_aa: CALAQNRAYGYTF
cdr3_nt: TGTGCCTTGGCCCAGAACAGGGCCTATGGCTACACCTTC

d_call: .
v_call: TRBV3-1
clone_size: .
j_call: TRBJ2-1
cdr3_aa: CASSPRAYGEQFF
cdr3_nt: TGTGCCAGCAGCCCCCGGGCCTACGGTGAGCAGTTCTTC

d_call: .
v_call: TRBV27
clone_size: .
j_call: TRBJ1-2
cdr3_aa: CATRGTDFYGYTF
cdr3_nt: TGTGCCACCAGGGGAACGGACTTCTATGGCTACACCTTC

d_call: .
v_call: TRBV20-1
clone_size: .
j_call: TRBJ1-1
cdr3_aa: CSGSPRGTEAFF
cdr3_nt: TGCAGTGGGTCTCCCAGGGGCACTGAAGCTTTCTTT

d_call: .
v_call: TRBV20-1
clone_size: .
j_call: TRBJ1-2
cdr3_aa: CSEDPYGYTF
cdr3_nt: TGCAGTGAAGATCCCTATGGCTACACCTTC

d_call: .
v_call: TRBV12-3/TRBV12-4
clone_size: .
j_call: TRBJ1-5
cdr3_aa: CASSLDRSRSNQPQHF
cdr3_nt: TGTGCCAGCAGTCTAGACAGGTCGCGGAGCAATCAGCCCCAGCATTTT

d_call: TRBD1
v_call: TRBV6-6
clone_size: .
j_call: TRBJ2-7
cdr3_aa: CASSYNWDSSYEQYF
cdr3_nt: TGTGCCAGCAGTTATAATTGGGACAGCTCCTACGAGCAGTACTTC

d_call: .
v_call: TRBV6-2/TRBV6-3
clone_size: .
j_call: TRBJ1-2
cdr3_aa: CASSSFRPRSLPNGYTF
cdr3_nt: TGTGCCAGCAGTTCCTTTCGTCCCAGGAGCCTGCCGAATGGCTACACCTTC

d_call: .
v_call: TRBV7-2
clone_size: .
j_call: TRBJ1-2
cdr3_aa: CASSYTGIQGGYTF
cdr3_nt: TGTGCCAGCAGCTATACGGGGATACAGGGTGGCTACACCTTC

d_call: .
v_call: TRBV5-1
clone_size: .
j_call: TRBJ1-2
cdr3_aa: CASSFEGYGYTF
cdr3_nt: TGCGCCAGCAGCTTTGAGGGATATGGCTACACCTTC

d_call: .
v_call: TRBV28
clone_size: few
j_call: TRBJ1-2
cdr3_aa: CASSLWGVGYTF
cdr3_nt: TGTGCCAGCAGTTTATGGGGTGTGGGCTACACCTTC

d_call: .
v_call: TRBV6-5
clone_size: .
j_call: TRBJ1-4
cdr3_aa: CASSWGLNEKLFF
cdr3_nt: TGTGCCAGCAGTTGGGGGTTGAATGAAAAACTGTTTTTT

d_call: .
v_call: TRBV6-5
clone_size: .
j_call: TRBJ2-7
cdr3_aa: CASSNSAGGGYEQYF
cdr3_nt: TGTGCCAGCAGTAACTCGGCAGGGGGAGGGTACGAGCAGTACTTC

d_call: .
v_call: TRBV2
clone_size: .
j_call: TRBJ1-6
cdr3_aa: CATQESSYNSPLHF
cdr3_nt: TGTGCCACACAGGAGAGCTCCTATAATTCACCCCTCCACTTT

d_call: TRBD1
v_call: TRBV12-3/TRBV12-4
clone_size: few
j_call: TRBJ1-6
cdr3_aa: CASNWDRSSYNSPLHF
cdr3_nt: TGTGCCAGCAACTGGGACAGGAGCTCCTATAATTCACCCCTCCACTTT

d_call: .
v_call: TRBV28
clone_size: .
j_call: TRBJ1-2
cdr3_aa: CASRIGPYNYGYTF
cdr3_nt: TGTGCCAGCAGGATCGGACCTTATAACTATGGCTACACCTTC

d_call: .
v_call: TRBV7-6
clone_size: .
j_call: TRBJ1-1
cdr3_aa: CASSLGPGLDTEAFF
cdr3_nt: TGTGCCAGCAGCTTAGGGCCAGGGCTTGACACTGAAGCTTTCTTT

d_call: .
v_call: TRBV6-6
clone_size: few
j_call: TRBJ1-1
cdr3_aa: CASTPTRGSNTEAFF
cdr3_nt: TGTGCCAGCACCCCCACGCGAGGGTCTAACACTGAAGCTTTCTTT

d_call: .
v_call: TRBV6-5
clone_size: few
j_call: TRBJ1-1
cdr3_aa: CASSYGSMNTEAFF
cdr3_nt: TGTGCCAGCAGTTACGGCAGCATGAACACTGAAGCTTTCTTT

d_call: .
v_call: TRBV3-1
clone_size: once
j_call: TRBJ1-5
cdr3_aa: CASSHQGGNQPQHF
cdr3_nt: TGTGCCAGCAGCCATCAGGGTGGCAATCAGCCCCAGCATTTT

d_call: .
v_call: TRBV6-1
clone_size: few
j_call: TRBJ1-5
cdr3_aa: CASTETGMGNQPQHF
cdr3_nt: TGTGCCAGCACCGAGACGGGTATGGGCAATCAGCCCCAGCATTTT

d_call: .
v_call: TRBV19
clone_size: once
j_call: TRBJ1-5
cdr3_aa: CASKRGEQPQHF
cdr3_nt: TGTGCCAGTAAGAGGGGGGAACAGCCCCAGCATTTT

d_call: .
v_call: TRBV24-1
clone_size: .
j_call: TRBJ2-3
cdr3_aa: CATSEADTQYF
cdr3_nt: TGTGCCACCAGTGAGGCCGATACGCAGTATTTT

d_call: .
v_call: TRBV6-5
clone_size: .
j_call: TRBJ2-6
cdr3_aa: CASNQGYYSGANVLTF
cdr3_nt: TGTGCCAGCAACCAGGGTTACTACTCTGGGGCCAACGTCCTGACTTTC

d_call: .
v_call: TRBV29-1
clone_size: .
j_call: TRBJ2-7
cdr3_aa: CSVGTSLREQYF
cdr3_nt: TGCAGCGTGGGGACAAGTCTACGGGAGCAGTACTTC

d_call: .
v_call: TRBV7-8
clone_size: many
j_call: TRBJ1-5
cdr3_aa: CASSLGYNSNQPQHF
cdr3_nt: TGTGCCAGCAGCTTAGGGTACAATAGCAATCAGCCCCAGCATTTT

d_call: TRBD1
v_call: TRBV12-3/TRBV12-4
clone_size: .
j_call: TRBJ1-3
cdr3_aa: CASRGGQGRNTIYF
cdr3_nt: TGTGCCAGCAGGGGTGGACAGGGGCGAAACACCATATATTTT

d_call: .
v_call: TRBV4-1
clone_size: .
j_call: TRBJ1-4
cdr3_aa: CASSQVATNEKLFF
cdr3_nt: TGCGCCAGCAGCCAAGTTGCAACTAATGAAAAACTGTTTTTT

d_call: .
v_call: TRBV6-5
clone_size: few
j_call: TRBJ1-5
cdr3_aa: CASSWRIAQPQHF
cdr3_nt: TGTGCCAGCAGTTGGCGCATCGCCCAGCCCCAGCATTTT

d_call: .
v_call: TRBV20-1
clone_size: few
j_call: TRBJ1-1
cdr3_aa: CSATRVGKAFF
cdr3_nt: TGCAGTGCTACTCGGGTTGGGAAAGCTTTCTTT

d_call: .
v_call: TRBV25-1
clone_size: .
j_call: TRBJ1-2
cdr3_aa: CASSESGANYGYTF
cdr3_nt: TGTGCCAGCAGTGAAAGCGGAGCTAACTATGGCTACACCTTC

d_call: TRBD1
v_call: TRBV29-1
clone_size: few
j_call: TRBJ1-2
cdr3_aa: CSVGQGPANYGYTF
cdr3_nt: TGCAGCGTGGGACAGGGGCCCGCTAACTATGGCTACACCTTC

d_call: .
v_call: TRBV5-1
clone_size: .
j_call: TRBJ2-2
cdr3_aa: CASSLAYNREPGELFF
cdr3_nt: TGCGCCAGCAGCTTGGCCTACAACAGGGAACCCGGGGAGCTGTTTTTT

d_call: .
v_call: TRBV29-1
clone_size: .
j_call: TRBJ1-1
cdr3_aa: CSVVKTLGTEAFF
cdr3_nt: TGCAGCGTCGTAAAAACCCTGGGGACTGAAGCTTTCTTT

d_call: .
v_call: TRBV20-1
clone_size: .
j_call: TRBJ1-5
cdr3_aa: CSANKLGANQPQHF
cdr3_nt: TGCAGTGCCAACAAACTTGGGGCCAATCAGCCCCAGCATTTT

d_call: .
v_call: TRBV6-6
clone_size: .
j_call: TRBJ1-2
cdr3_aa: CASSYSIYEGYGYTF
cdr3_nt: TGTGCCAGCAGTTACTCGATATATGAGGGTTACGGCTACACCTTC

d_call: TRBD2
v_call: TRBV12-3/TRBV12-4
clone_size: .
j_call: TRBJ2-1
cdr3_aa: CASSYPVIQREGSEQFF
cdr3_nt: TGTGCCAGCAGTTACCCCGTAATACAGCGGGAGGGCAGTGAGCAGTTCTTC

d_call: .
v_call: TRBV4-1
clone_size: .
j_call: TRBJ1-2
cdr3_aa: CASSQDGVYGYTF
cdr3_nt: TGCGCCAGCAGCCAAGATGGGGTTTACGGCTACACCTTC

d_call: .
v_call: TRBV6-6
clone_size: .
j_call: TRBJ1-3
cdr3_aa: CASSKTWESGNTIYF
cdr3_nt: TGTGCCAGCAGTAAGACCTGGGAGTCTGGAAACACCATATATTTT

d_call: TRBD1
v_call: TRBV28
clone_size: .
j_call: TRBJ1-6
cdr3_aa: CATRQGTYNSPLHF
cdr3_nt: TGTGCCACCAGACAGGGAACCTATAATTCACCCCTCCACTTT

d_call: .
v_call: TRBV6-2/TRBV6-3
clone_size: few
j_call: TRBJ1-5
cdr3_aa: CASTRGPRVDNQPQHF
cdr3_nt: TGTGCCAGCACTCGGGGCCCCCGGGTCGACAATCAGCCCCAGCATTTT

d_call: .
v_call: TRBV12-3/TRBV12-4
clone_size: .
j_call: TRBJ2-3
cdr3_aa: CASRRIADTQYF
cdr3_nt: TGTGCCAGCAGAAGGATTGCAGATACGCAGTATTTT